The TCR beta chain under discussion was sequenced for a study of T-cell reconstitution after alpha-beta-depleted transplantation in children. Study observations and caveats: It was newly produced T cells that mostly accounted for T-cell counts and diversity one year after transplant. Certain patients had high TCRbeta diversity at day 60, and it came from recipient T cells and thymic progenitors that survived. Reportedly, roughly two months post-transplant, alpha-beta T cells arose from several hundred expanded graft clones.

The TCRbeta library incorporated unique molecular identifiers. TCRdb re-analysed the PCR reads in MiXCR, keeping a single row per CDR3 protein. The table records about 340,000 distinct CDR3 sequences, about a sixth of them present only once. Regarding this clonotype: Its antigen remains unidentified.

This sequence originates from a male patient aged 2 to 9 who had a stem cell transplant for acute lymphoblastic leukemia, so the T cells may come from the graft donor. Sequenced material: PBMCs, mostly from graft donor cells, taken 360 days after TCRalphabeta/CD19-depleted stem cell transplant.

CDR3 nucleotides: TGTGCCAGCAGGCCGACTAGCGGGAGTTCACTAGCCAAAAACATTCAGTACTTC. Its translation is CASRPTSGSSLAKNIQYF. The V gene is TRBV11-1, the J gene TRBJ2-4, with 12 bases that match TRBD2. The CDR3 spans 18 residues. The germline V gene encodes CDR1 SGHAT and CDR2 FQDESV (reference sequence). With V trimmed by 6 bases and J by 0 bases, 9 bases remained unmatched.